Listed here are 24 T cell receptor beta chains from one sample, sequenced in a study of blood T cell repertoires in COVID-19. Sequenced by immunoSEQ multiplex PCR; TCRdb stores in-frame clones only, minus some. The sample has about 30,000 clones; approximately 67% are singletons. Sequenced input: peripheral blood. Receptor source: a human donor in a cohort sampled during active COVID-19.

The V call is TRBV5-1, the J call TRBJ1-4; 7 nucleotides match TRBD1. J gave up 4 bases and V 1 base, and 1 base lay outside the gene matches. From germline, CDR1 is SGHRS and CDR2 YFSETQ. This CDR3 contains 14 residues. The CDR3 is CASSLWDSNEKLFF. CDR3 nucleotides: TGCGCCAGCAGCTTGTGGGACAGTAATGAAAAACTGTTTTTT.

J is TRBJ2-3 and V is TRBV7-2, with a weak D call TRBD1 (6 bases). The CDR3 extends over 13 amino acids. The germline gives CDR1 SGHTA, CDR2 FQGNSA. The V gene lost 3 bases and the J gene lost 4 bases, with 8 bases spanning the gap. This chain's CDR3 is CASSFSGADTQYF. The CDR3, as DNA: TGTGCCAGCAGCTTTTCAGGGGCAGATACGCAGTATTTT.

J is TRBJ2-7 and V is TRBV6-2 or TRBV6-3; 7 bases match TRBD2. With 6 bases clipped from V and 5 bases from J, the junction kept 13 bases outside the gene matches. Germline-derived CDR1 and CDR2 are MNHEY and SVGEGT. The CDR3 contains 15 residues. The CDR3: CASSRRGDVKDEQYF. CDR3 nucleotides: TGTGCCAGCAGCCGTCGGGGGGACGTTAAGGACGAGCAGTACTTC.

The chain uses TRBV29-1 and TRBJ2-3, with TRBD2 matching 11 bases. Germline-derived CDR1 and CDR2 are SQVTM and ANQGSEA. With 8 bases clipped from V and 1 base from J, the junction kept 5 bases outside the gene matches. This CDR3 region has 14 residues. In DNA form, the CDR3 reads TGCAGCATCCCGACTAGCGGGGGCACAGATACGCAGTATTTT. Its protein product is CSIPTSGGTDTQYF.

This clone was counted a single time. V and J are TRBV18 and TRBJ1-1, with 8 bases matching TRBD1. The CDR3 contains 15 residues. Trimming removed 4 bases from V and 4 bases from J; junction bases left unmatched: 8. The germline gives CDR1 KGHSH, CDR2 LQKENI. CDR3 sequence reads: CASSRISGGFTEAFF. CDR3 DNA: TGTGCCAGCTCACGTATTTCAGGGGGCTTCACTGAAGCTTTCTTT.

The rearrangement uses TRBV5-1 and TRBJ2-7, with 9 bases fitting TRBD1. This CDR3 comprises 15 residues. CDR1 is SGHRS and CDR2 is YFSETQ in the germline V gene. V lost 0 bases, J lost 5 bases, and 6 bases stayed unmatched. This CDR3 is CASSLVTGGIDEQYF. The DNA for the CDR3 is TGCGCCAGCAGCTTGGTAACAGGGGGCATCGACGAGCAGTACTTC.

This chain connects TRBV15 to TRBJ2-7; a weak D match, TRBD2 (5 bases). The germline V gene encodes CDR1 LNHNV and CDR2 YYDKDF (reference sequence). The CDR3 is made up of 14 amino acids. V shed 5 bases and J shed 1 base, with 12 bases lying between them. The CDR3 sequence: CATSYLRTSYEQYF. In nucleotides, the CDR3 is TGTGCCACCAGCTATCTCAGGACTTCCTACGAGCAGTACTTC.

The chain uses TRBV10-3 and TRBJ2-1; a possible D gene is TRBD2 (5 bases). This CDR3 spans 17 amino acids. Between the trimmed V and J ends, which lost 0 bases and 8 bases, there was a span of 20 bases. In germline, CDR1 is ENHRY, CDR2 SYGVKD. DNA for the CDR3: TGTGCCATCAGTGAGTCCGTAGCACGGACTCTGAAATATGAGCAGTTCTTC. Translated, it gives CAISESVARTLKYEQFF.

The rearrangement uses TRBV7-9 and TRBJ2-7; 8 bases agree with TRBD1. Germline trimming cut 5 bases from V and 2 bases from J; bases unmatched to any gene: 14. Looked up from germline, CDR1 is SEHNR and CDR2 is FQNEAQ (reference sequence). The CDR3 runs to 17 residues. As DNA, the CDR3 is TGTGCCAGCAGCACTACCCGATCGGGACAGGACACCTACGAGCAGTACTTC. This translates into CASSTTRSGQDTYEQYF.

This chain joins TRBV6-5 and TRBJ1-1; D may be TRBD1 (6 bases). Trimming shortened V by 4 bases and J by 8 bases, and 23 bases separated the two germline ends. The V gene's germline CDR1 is MNHEY and CDR2 SVGAGI. CDR3 length: 16 amino acids. CDR3 protein: CASSFAPGLGGGEAFF. CDR3 DNA: TGTGCCAGCAGTTTCGCCCCGGGCCTAGGGGGAGGGGAAGCTTTCTTT.

This clone was counted a single time. Here the CDR3 DNA reads TGTGCCATCCGGGACAGGGGATCCGAGCAGTACTTC. Translating it yields CAIRDRGSEQYF. The V call is TRBV10-3, the J call TRBJ2-7, with 10 positions matching TRBD1. CDR3 length equals 12 residues. The germline V gene encodes CDR1 ENHRY and CDR2 SYGVKD. V lost 8 bases to trimming and J lost 6 bases; unmatched junction nucleotides: 4.

Only one count was recorded for this clone. The chain is built from TRBV6-5 and TRBJ1-2, with D unresolved. V gave up 6 bases and J gave up 1 base, with 12 bases separating them. This CDR3 comprises 14 residues. Germline CDR1 MNHEY, CDR2 SVGAGI. CDR3 region: CASRIGGHNYGYTF. The CDR3 region has the DNA TGTGCCAGCAGAATTGGTGGCCATAACTATGGCTACACCTTC.

This chain joins TRBV6-2 or TRBV6-3 and TRBJ1-1; 8 nucleotides align to TRBD1. CDR1 is MNHEY and CDR2 is SVGEGT in the germline V gene. J lost 2 bases, V lost 2 bases, and 4 bases had no gene match. The CDR3 is 15 amino acids. Here the CDR3 DNA reads TGTGCCAGCAGTTACGACGACAGGGGAAACACTGAAGCTTTCTTT. Encoded protein: CASSYDDRGNTEAFF.

V is TRBV5-1 and J is TRBJ2-7, with 7 bases matching TRBD1. V lost 0 bases and J lost 6; bases outside the gene matches: 6. CDR3 length: 14 amino acids. Germline V lookup: CDR1 SGHRS, CDR2 YFSETQ. The CDR3 DNA follows: TGCGCCAGCAGCTTGGCCGTAGGGGGCGGCGAGCAGTACTTC. Translation: CASSLAVGGGEQYF.

The chain joins TRBV14 to TRBJ2-7, with 7 positions matching TRBD1. Trimming removed 4 bases from V and 4 bases from J; junction bases left unmatched: 4. CDR3 length: 13 residues. CDR1 SGHDN and CDR2 FVKESK come from the germline V gene. This chain's CDR3 is CASSLQGLYEQYF. CDR3 DNA sequence: TGTGCCAGCAGCCTACAGGGGTTGTACGAGCAGTACTTC.

The rearrangement uses TRBV5-4 and TRBJ1-2, with 8 bases that match TRBD1. This CDR3 comprises 15 residues. V dropped 0 bases and J dropped 6; count of bases not matched to a gene: 7. CDR1 is SGHNT and CDR2 is YYREEE in the germline V gene (reference sequence). The CDR3 protein is CASSLAGSGGHGYTF. The CDR3 region has the DNA TGTGCCAGCAGCTTGGCCGGTTCAGGGGGCCATGGCTACACCTTC.

The chain combines TRBV5-4 with TRBJ2-2; no definite D call. Germline V gene lookup returns CDR1 SGHNT and CDR2 YYREEE (reference sequence). There are 14 residues in the CDR3. With 4 bases removed from V and 3 bases from J, the gap between germline ends came to 10 bases. CDR3 in DNA: TGTGCCAGCAGCCCAGTTCAACACACCGGGGAGCTGTTTTTT. Amino acid sequence: CASSPVQHTGELFF.

The chain employs TRBV7-3 and TRBJ2-6, with D hard to call. The V end was cut by 1 base, the J end by 0 bases, with 13 bases between. This CDR3 has 18 residues. The germline V gene encodes CDR1 SGHTA and CDR2 FQGTGA. The DNA of the CDR3 is TGTGCCAGCAGCTTAAATCCCAGTCCTTACTCTGGGGCCAACGTCCTGACTTTC. Its protein product is CASSLNPSPYSGANVLTF. The full variable domain, rest sourced from reference TRBV7-3 and TRBJ2-6, is GAGVSQTPSNKVTEKGKYVELRCDPISGHTALYWYRQSLGQGPEFLIYFQGTGAADDSGLPNDRFFAVRPEGSVSTLKIQRTERGDSAVYLCASSLNPSPYSGANVLTFGAGSRLTVL.

This clone appeared once. The chain is built from TRBV7-3 and TRBJ2-1, with a weak D call TRBD1 (5 bases). In germline, CDR1 is SGHTA, CDR2 FQGTGA. Deletions cut 0 bases from V and 6 bases from J, with 6 bases between. This CDR3 is built from 13 residues. CDR3: CASSLTGVNEQFF. The CDR3 coding sequence is TGTGCCAGCAGCTTAACAGGGGTCAATGAGCAGTTCTTC.

This sequence joins TRBV15 and TRBJ2-3, with a possible D match to TRBD1 (5 bases). V lost 1 base to trimming and J lost 2 bases, with 7 bases between them. The CDR3 covers 14 residues. The germline V gene encodes CDR1 LNHNV and CDR2 YYDKDF (reference sequence). The chain's CDR3 is CATSRGQNTDTQYF. The CDR3 DNA reads TGTGCCACCAGCAGAGGACAGAACACAGATACGCAGTATTTT.

The rearrangement uses TRBV7-2 and TRBJ2-1, with 8 bases lining up with TRBD2. J lost 1 base, V lost 5 bases, and 7 bases had no gene match. Germline V CDR1 and CDR2: SGHTA, FQGNSA. This CDR3 contains 16 residues. The CDR3 protein is CASSATSDLSYNEQFF. The CDR3 nucleotides are TGTGCCAGCAGCGCGACTAGCGATTTATCCTACAATGAGCAGTTCTTC.

The V gene is TRBV6-2 or TRBV6-3, the J gene TRBJ2-1; D gene unclear. Germline V gives CDR1 MNHEY, CDR2 SVGEGT. V was pared by 0 bases and J by 2 bases, with 17 bases between. The CDR3 consists of 18 residues. The CDR3 here is CASSYSIPPATAYNEQFF. As DNA, the CDR3 is TGTGCCAGCAGTTACTCCATCCCTCCAGCAACAGCCTACAATGAGCAGTTCTTC.

CDR3 protein: CASRAGTGESNEKLFF. The CDR3 bases are TGTGCCAGCAGGGCTGGGACAGGGGAGAGTAATGAAAAACTGTTTTTT. The gene calls are TRBV28 and TRBJ1-4; TRBD1 aligns across 10 bases. The J segment lost 4 bases and the V segment lost 6 bases, leaving 8 bases of the junction unmatched. CDR3 length equals 16 residues. Germline V lookup: CDR1 MDHEN, CDR2 SYDVKM.

The V and J genes are TRBV28 and TRBJ2-1; TRBD2 is a possible D gene (7 bases). Trimming left V 7 bases short and J 0 bases short, with 13 bases between. CDR3 size: 15 residues. Germline loops: CDR1 MDHEN, CDR2 SYDVKM. As DNA, the CDR3 is TGTGCCAGCATCGGGGGGCCCAGCTCCTACAATGAGCAGTTCTTC. Translation gives CASIGGPSSYNEQFF. Drawing the rest from reference TRBV28 and TRBJ2-1, the complete variable domain is DVKVTQSSRYLVKRTGEKVFLECVQDMDHENMFWYRQDPGLGLRLIYFSYDVKMKEKGDIPEGYSVSREKKERFSLILESASTNQTSMYLCASIGGPSSYNEQFFGPGTRLTVL.